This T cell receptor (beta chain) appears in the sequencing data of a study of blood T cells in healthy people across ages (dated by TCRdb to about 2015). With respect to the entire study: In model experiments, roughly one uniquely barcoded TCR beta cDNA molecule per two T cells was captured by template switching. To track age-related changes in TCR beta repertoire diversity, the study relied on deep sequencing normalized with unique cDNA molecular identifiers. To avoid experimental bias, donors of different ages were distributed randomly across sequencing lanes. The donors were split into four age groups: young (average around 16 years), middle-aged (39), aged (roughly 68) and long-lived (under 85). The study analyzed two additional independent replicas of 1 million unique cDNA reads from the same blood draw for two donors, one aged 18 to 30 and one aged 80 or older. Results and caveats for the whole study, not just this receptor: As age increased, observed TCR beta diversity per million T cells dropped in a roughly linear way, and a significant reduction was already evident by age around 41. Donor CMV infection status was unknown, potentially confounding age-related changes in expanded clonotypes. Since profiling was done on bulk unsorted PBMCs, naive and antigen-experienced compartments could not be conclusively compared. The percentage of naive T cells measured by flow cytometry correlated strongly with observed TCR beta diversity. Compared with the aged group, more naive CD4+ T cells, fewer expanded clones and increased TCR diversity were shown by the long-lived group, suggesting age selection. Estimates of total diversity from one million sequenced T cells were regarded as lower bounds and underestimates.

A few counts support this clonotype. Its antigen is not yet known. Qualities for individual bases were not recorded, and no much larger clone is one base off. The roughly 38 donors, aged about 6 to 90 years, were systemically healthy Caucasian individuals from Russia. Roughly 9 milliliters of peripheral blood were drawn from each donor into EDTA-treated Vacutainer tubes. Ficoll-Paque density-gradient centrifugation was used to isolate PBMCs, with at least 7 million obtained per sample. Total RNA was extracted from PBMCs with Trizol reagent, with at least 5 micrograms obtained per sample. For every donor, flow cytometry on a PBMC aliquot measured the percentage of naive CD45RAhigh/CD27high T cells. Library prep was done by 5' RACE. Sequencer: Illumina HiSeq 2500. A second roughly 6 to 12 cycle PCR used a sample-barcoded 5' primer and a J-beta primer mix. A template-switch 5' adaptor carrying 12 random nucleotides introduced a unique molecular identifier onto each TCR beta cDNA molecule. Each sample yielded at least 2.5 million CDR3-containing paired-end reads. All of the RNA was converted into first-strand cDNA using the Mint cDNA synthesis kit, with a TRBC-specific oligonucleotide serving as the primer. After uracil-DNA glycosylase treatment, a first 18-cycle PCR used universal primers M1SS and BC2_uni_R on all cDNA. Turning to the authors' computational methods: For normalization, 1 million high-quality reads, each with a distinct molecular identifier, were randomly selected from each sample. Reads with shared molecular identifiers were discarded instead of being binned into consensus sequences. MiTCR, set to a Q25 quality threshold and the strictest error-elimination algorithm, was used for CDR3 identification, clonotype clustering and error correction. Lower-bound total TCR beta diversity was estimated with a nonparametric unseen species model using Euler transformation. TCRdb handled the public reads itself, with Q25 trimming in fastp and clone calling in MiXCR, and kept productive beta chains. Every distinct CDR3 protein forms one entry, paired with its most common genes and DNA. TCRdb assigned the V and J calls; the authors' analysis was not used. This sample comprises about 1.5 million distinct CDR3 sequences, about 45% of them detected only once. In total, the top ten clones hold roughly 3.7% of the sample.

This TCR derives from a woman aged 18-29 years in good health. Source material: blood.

The CDR3: CASSISTHYQPQHF. The sequence in DNA is TGTGCCAGTAGTATATCCACACACTATCAGCCCCAGCATTTT. This chain joins TRBV19 to TRBJ1-5, with the D gene too uncertain to name. Taken from cysteine to phenylalanine, the CDR3 has 14 residues. Only the CDR3 DNA is retained, 42 bases long and in frame from the first base. Sequences LNHDA (CDR1) and SQIVND (CDR2) are obtained from the germline V gene (reference sequence). Trimming at the junction amounts to 2 bases on V and 5 bases on J, and the germline ends lie 10 bases apart.